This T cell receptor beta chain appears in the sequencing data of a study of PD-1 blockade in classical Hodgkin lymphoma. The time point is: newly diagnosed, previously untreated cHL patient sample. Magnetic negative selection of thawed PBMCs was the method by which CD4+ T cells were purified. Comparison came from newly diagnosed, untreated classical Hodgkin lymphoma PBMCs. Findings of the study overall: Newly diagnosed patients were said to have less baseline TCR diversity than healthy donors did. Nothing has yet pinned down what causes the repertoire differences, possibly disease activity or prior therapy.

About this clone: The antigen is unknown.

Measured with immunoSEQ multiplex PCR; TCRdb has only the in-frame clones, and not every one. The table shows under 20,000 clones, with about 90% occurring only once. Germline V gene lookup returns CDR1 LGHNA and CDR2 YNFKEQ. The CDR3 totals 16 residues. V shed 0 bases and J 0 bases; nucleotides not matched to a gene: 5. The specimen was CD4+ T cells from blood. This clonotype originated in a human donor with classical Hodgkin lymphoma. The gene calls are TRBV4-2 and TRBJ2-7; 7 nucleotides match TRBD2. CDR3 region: CASSQEGGGSSYEQYF. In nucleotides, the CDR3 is TGTGCCAGCAGCCAAGAGGGTGGCGGGAGCTCCTACGAGCAGTACTTC.